The rows below give T cell receptor beta chains drawn from one sample of a study of post-analysis software for immune sequencing data. TCRdb re-called the PCR reads with MiXCR, one entry per CDR3 protein. The data hold about 560,000 distinct CDR3 sequences, with roughly two fifths observed a single time. What was sequenced was blood. The receptors were gathered from a girl between 10 and 17 years old with multiple sclerosis. Both conserved end residues are part of each CDR3. D genes are given only for firm matches. Rows give clone size only sometimes, using once, few, many, or a class for an expanded clone.

size: NA; V: TRBV12-3/TRBV12-4; D: TRBD2; J: TRBJ2-3; CDR3: CASRRLAGGGDTQYF; DNA: TGTGCCAGCAGAAGACTAGCGGGTGGAGGGGATACGCAGTATTTT
size: few; V: TRBV12-3/TRBV12-4; D: NA; J: TRBJ2-7; CDR3: CASSPQFRASEQYF; DNA: TGTGCCAGCAGTCCCCAATTTCGGGCCAGCGAGCAGTACTTC
size: NA; V: TRBV6-5; D: NA; J: TRBJ2-1; CDR3: CASRNGGAYNEQFF; DNA: TGTGCCAGCAGAAACGGAGGGGCCTACAATGAGCAGTTCTTC
size: NA; V: TRBV15; D: TRBD2; J: TRBJ2-3; CDR3: CATSSRLAGDQDTQYF; DNA: TGTGCCACCAGCAGCCGACTAGCGGGCGACCAAGATACGCAGTATTTT
size: NA; V: TRBV7-3; D: TRBD1; J: TRBJ2-1; CDR3: CAGSLTPGQSYNEQFF; DNA: TGTGCCGGCAGCTTAACACCGGGACAGTCCTACAATGAGCAGTTCTTC
size: NA; V: TRBV5-1; D: TRBD1; J: TRBJ1-2; CDR3: CASSWGDSPNYGYTF; DNA: TGCGCCAGCAGTTGGGGGGACAGCCCTAACTATGGCTACACCTTC
size: NA; V: TRBV5-1; D: TRBD1; J: TRBJ1-1; CDR3: CASSLWVDRKNTEAFF; DNA: TGCGCCAGCAGCTTGTGGGTGGACAGGAAGAACACTGAAGCTTTCTTT
size: few; V: TRBV29-1; D: NA; J: TRBJ2-3; CDR3: CSVVGPVDTQYF; DNA: TGCAGCGTGGTCGGGCCGGTAGATACGCAGTATTTT
size: few; V: TRBV7-9; D: TRBD2; J: TRBJ2-3; CDR3: CASSFSGAVDTQYF; DNA: TGTGCCAGCAGCTTCAGCGGGGCCGTAGATACGCAGTATTTT
size: NA; V: TRBV12-3/TRBV12-4; D: NA; J: TRBJ2-7; CDR3: CASSTETYEQYF; DNA: TGTGCCAGCAGTACGGAGACCTACGAGCAGTACTTC
size: NA; V: TRBV28; D: TRBD1; J: TRBJ2-7; CDR3: CASSHDRGGTYEQYF; DNA: TGTGCCAGCAGCCACGACAGGGGAGGCACCTACGAGCAGTACTTC